This T cell receptor (beta chain) was captured by sequencing in a study of lymphopenia after photon versus proton radiotherapy. This CDR3 contains 14 residues. V dropped 3 bases and J dropped 4; count of bases not matched to a gene: 4. Germline CDR1 reads LNHDA; CDR2 reads SQIVND (reference sequence). Measured with immunoSEQ multiplex PCR; TCRdb has only the in-frame clones, and not every one. The sample carries more than 25,000 clones, under 90% recorded once. This receptor was identified in a woman aged 45-59 years with pancreatic cancer. Sequences were derived from peripheral blood, sampled from a patient treated with photon-based radiotherapy. V gene TRBV19 combines with J gene TRBJ2-3; TRBD1 aligns across 7 bases. DNA of the CDR3: TGTGCCAGTAGTATGGTCAGGGGGTCAGATACGCAGTATTTT. Its protein product is CASSMVRGSDTQYF.